This T cell receptor (beta chain) was recovered during a study of blood T cell repertoires in COVID-19. Overall study: Some COVID-19 samples were acute and others convalescent; all came from the United States, Italy and Spain. T cells, B-cell-depleted T cells, or PBMCs provided the cDNA or gDNA that served as material.

Methods used by the authors: Nucleated cell counts were estimated from reference gene primer amplification. The data were produced by immunoSEQ multiplex PCR, yet TCRdb's version contains in-frame clones alone and is incomplete. The DNA gave D and trimming, while V, J and clone size come from that table. This table holds about 330,000 clones, roughly nine tenths found once. CDR3 size: 17 residues. Germline trimming cut 2 bases from V and 4 bases from J; bases unmatched to any gene: 7. Germline V lookup: CDR1 LGHNA, CDR2 YNFKEQ. V and J are TRBV4-2 and TRBJ2-3; 12 bases map to TRBD2. The receptor comes from a man aged 18-30 years who had recovered from COVID-19. Sequencing used peripheral blood. The CDR3 coding sequence is TGTGCCAGCAGCCAATCCTCGACTAGCGGGGGCGCAGATACGCAGTATTTT. This codes for CASSQSSTSGGADTQYF.